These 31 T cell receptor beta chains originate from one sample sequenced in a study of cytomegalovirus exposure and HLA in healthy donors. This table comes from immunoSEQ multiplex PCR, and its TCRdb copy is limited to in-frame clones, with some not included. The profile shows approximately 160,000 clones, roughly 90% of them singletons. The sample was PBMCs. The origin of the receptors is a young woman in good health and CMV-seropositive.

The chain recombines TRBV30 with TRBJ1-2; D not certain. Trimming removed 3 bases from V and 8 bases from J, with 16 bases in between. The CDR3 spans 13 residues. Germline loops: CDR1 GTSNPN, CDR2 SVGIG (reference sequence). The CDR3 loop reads CAWSSSRGRGYTF. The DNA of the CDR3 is TGTGCCTGGAGCTCGTCCCGGGGAAGGGGCTACACCTTC.

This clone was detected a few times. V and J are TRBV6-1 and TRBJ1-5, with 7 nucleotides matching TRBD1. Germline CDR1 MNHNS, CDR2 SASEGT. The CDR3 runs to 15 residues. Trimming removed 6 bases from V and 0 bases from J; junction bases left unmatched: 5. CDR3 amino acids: CASSWGQLSNQPQHF. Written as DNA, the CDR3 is TGTGCCAGCAGCTGGGGACAGCTTAGCAATCAGCCCCAGCATTTT.

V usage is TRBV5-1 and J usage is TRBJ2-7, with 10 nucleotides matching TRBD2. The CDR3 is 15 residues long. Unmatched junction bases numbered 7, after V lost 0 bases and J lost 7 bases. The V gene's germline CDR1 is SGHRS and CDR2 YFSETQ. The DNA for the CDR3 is TGCGCCAGCAGCTTGGGTCTAGCGGGAGCTGATGAGCAGTACTTC. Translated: CASSLGLAGADEQYF.

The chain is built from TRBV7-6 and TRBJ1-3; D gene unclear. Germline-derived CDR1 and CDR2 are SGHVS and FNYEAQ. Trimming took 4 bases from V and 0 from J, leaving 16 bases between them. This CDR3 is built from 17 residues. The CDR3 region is CASSYSSFLLSGNTIYF. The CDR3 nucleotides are TGTGCCAGCAGCTACAGCTCCTTCCTACTCTCTGGAAACACCATATATTTT. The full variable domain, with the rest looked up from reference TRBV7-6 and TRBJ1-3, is GAGVSQSPRYKVTKRGQDVALRCDPISGHVSLYWYRQALGQGPEFLTYFNYEAQQDKSGLPNDRFSAERPEGSISTLTIQRTEQRDSAMYRCASSYSSFLLSGNTIYFGEGSWLTVV.

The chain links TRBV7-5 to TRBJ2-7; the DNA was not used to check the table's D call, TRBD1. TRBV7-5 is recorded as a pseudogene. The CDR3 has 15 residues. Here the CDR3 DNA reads TGTGCCAGAAGCACCCACAGGGGGCCAAGCTACGAGCAGTACTTC. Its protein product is CARSTHRGPSYEQYF.

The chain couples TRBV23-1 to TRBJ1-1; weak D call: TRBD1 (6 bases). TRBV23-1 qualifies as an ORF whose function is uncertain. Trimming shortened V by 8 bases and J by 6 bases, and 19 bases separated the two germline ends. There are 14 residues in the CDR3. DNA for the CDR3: TGCGCCAGCCCCTCGGGATTCCCAGGGGCTGAAGCTTTCTTT. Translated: CASPSGFPGAEAFF.

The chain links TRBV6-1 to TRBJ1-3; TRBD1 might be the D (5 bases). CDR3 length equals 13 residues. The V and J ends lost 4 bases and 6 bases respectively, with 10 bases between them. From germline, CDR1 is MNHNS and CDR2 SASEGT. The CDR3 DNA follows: TGTGCCAGCAGTGTCTCGGGGGAAAACACCATATATTTT. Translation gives CASSVSGENTIYF.

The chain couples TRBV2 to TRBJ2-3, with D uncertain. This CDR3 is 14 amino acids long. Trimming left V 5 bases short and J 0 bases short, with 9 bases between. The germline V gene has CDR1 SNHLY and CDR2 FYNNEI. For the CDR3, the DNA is TGTGCCAGCAGTCTTCAGGCTAGCACAGATACGCAGTATTTT. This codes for CASSLQASTDTQYF.

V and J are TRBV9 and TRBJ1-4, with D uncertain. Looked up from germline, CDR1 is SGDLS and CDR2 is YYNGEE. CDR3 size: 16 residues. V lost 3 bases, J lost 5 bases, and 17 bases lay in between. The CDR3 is CASSAGWAPTNEKLFF. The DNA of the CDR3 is TGTGCCAGCAGCGCCGGCTGGGCCCCTACGAATGAAAAACTGTTTTTT.

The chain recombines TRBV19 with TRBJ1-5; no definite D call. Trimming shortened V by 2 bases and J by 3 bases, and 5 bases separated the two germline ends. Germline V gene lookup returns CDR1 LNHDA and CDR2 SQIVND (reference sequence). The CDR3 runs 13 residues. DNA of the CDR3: TGTGCCAGTAGTATACAGGCCAATCAGCCCCAGCATTTT. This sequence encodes CASSIQANQPQHF.

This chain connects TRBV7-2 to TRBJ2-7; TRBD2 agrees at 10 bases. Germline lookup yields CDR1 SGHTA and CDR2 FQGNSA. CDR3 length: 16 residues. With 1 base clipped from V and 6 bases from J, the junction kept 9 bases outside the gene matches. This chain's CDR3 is CASSLDRLAGAGEQYF. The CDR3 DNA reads TGTGCCAGCAGCTTAGATCGTCTAGCGGGAGCCGGCGAGCAGTACTTC.

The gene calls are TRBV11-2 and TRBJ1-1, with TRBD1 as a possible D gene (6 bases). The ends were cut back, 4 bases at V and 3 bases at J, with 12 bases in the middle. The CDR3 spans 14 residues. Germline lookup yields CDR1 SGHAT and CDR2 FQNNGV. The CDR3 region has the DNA TGTGCCAGCAGCTACAGGGTACGGGACACTGAAGCTTTCTTT. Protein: CASSYRVRDTEAFF.

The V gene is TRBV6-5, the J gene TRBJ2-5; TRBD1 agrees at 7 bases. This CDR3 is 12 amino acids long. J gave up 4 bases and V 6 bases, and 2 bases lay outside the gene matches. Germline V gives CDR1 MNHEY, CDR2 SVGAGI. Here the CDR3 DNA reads TGTGCCAGCAGGACAGGGCGAGAGACCCAGTACTTC. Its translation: CASRTGRETQYF.

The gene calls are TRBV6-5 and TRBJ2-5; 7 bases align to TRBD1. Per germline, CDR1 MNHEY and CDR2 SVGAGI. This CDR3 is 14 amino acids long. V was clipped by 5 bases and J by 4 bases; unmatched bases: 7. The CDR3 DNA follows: TGTGCCAGCAGTGCAAACACAGGGGTAGAGACCCAGTACTTC. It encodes CASSANTGVETQYF.

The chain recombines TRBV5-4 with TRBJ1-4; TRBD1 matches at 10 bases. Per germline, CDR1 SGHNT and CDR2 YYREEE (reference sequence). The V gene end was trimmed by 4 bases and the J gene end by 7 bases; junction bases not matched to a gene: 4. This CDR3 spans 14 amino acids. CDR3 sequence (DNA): TGTGCCAGCAGCAGGGACAGGGGAAGTGAAAAACTGTTTTTT. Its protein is CASSRDRGSEKLFF.

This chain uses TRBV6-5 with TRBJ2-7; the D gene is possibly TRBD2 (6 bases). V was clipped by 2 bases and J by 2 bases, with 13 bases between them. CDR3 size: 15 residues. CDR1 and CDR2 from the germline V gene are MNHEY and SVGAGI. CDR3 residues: CASSYEVGGPYEQYF. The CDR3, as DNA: TGTGCCAGCAGTTACGAAGTGGGAGGCCCCTACGAGCAGTACTTC.

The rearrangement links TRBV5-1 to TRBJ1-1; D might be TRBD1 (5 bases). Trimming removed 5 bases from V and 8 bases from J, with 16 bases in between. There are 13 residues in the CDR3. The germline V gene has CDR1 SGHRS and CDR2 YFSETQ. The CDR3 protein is CASSYKGAEEAFF. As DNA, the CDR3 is TGCGCCAGCAGTTATAAAGGGGCCGAGGAAGCTTTCTTT.

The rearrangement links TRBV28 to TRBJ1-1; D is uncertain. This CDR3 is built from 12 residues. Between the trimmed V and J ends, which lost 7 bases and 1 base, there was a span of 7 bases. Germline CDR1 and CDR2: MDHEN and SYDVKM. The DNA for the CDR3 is TGTGCCAGCATCCGACAGAACACTGAAGCTTTCTTT. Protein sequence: CASIRQNTEAFF.

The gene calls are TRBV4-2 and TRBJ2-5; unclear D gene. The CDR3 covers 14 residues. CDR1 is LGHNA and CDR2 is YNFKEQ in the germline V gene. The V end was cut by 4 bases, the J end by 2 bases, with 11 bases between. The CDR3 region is CASSRSAEQETQYF. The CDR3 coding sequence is TGTGCCAGCAGCCGAAGTGCGGAACAAGAGACCCAGTACTTC.

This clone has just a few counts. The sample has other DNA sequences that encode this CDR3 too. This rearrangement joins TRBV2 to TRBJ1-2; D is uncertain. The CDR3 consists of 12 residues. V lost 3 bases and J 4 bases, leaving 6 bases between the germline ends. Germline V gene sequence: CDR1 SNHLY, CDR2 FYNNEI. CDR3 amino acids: CASSDTVYGYTF. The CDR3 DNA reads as TGTGCCAGCAGTGACACAGTCTATGGCTACACCTTC.

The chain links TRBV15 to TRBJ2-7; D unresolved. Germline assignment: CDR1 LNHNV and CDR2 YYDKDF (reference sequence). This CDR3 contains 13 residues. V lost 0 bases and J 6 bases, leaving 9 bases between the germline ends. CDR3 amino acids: CATSRDPLAEQYF. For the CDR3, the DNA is TGTGCCACCAGCAGAGACCCATTGGCCGAGCAGTACTTC.

CDR3 nucleotide sequence: TGCGCCAGCAGCTCCGGGGGACTCGGCAATCAGCCCCAGCATTTT. It translates to CASSSGGLGNQPQHF. The chain links TRBV5-1 to TRBJ1-5, with a tentative D call TRBD1 (5 bases). V gave up 3 bases and J gave up 2 bases, with 12 bases separating them. CDR3 length equals 15 residues. The germline V gene encodes CDR1 SGHRS and CDR2 YFSETQ.

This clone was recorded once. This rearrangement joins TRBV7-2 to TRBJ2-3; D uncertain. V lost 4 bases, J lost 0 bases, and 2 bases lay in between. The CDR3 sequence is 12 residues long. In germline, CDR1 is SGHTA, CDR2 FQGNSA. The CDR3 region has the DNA TGTGCCAGCAGCTCTAGCACAGATACGCAGTATTTT. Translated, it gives CASSSSTDTQYF.

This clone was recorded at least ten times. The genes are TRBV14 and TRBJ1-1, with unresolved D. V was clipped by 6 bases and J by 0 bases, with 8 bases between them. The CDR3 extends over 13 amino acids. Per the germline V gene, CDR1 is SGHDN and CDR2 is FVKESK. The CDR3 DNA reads TGTGCCAGCAGTCAATATCTGAACACTGAAGCTTTCTTT. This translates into CASSQYLNTEAFF.

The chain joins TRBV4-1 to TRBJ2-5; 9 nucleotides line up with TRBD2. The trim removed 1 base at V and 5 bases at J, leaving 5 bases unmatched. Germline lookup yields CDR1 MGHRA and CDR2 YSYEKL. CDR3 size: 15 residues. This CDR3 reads CASSQGAGGPETQYF. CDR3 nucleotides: TGCGCCAGCAGCCAAGGGGCGGGAGGGCCCGAGACCCAGTACTTC.

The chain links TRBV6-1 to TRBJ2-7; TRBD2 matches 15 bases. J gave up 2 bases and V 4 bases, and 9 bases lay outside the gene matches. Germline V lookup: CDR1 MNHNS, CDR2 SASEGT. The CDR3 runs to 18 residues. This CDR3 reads CASSGTGTSGRYTYEQYF. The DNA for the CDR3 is TGTGCCAGCAGTGGTACCGGGACTAGCGGGAGGTACACCTACGAGCAGTACTTC.

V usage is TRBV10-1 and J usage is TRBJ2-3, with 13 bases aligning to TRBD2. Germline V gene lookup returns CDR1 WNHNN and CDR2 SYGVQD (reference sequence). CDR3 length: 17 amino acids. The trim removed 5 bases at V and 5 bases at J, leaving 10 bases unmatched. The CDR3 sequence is CASSPGLAGSWRDTQYF. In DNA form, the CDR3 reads TGCGCCAGCAGTCCGGGACTAGCGGGAAGTTGGAGAGATACGCAGTATTTT.

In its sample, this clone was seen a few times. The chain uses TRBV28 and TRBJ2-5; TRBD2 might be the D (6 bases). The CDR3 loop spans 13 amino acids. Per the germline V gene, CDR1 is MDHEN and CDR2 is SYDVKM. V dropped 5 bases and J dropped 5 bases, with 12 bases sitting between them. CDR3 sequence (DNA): TGTGCCAGCAGTCCCCGGAGCGGGGAGACCCAGTACTTC. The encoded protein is CASSPRSGETQYF.

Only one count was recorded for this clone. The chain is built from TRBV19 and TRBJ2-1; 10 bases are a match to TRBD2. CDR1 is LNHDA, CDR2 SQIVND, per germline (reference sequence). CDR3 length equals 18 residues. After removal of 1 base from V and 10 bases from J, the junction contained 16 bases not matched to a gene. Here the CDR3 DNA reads TGTGCCAGTAGTATAGGTCTAGCGGGAGATCCTCTTCGGCGGGAGCAGTTCTTC. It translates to CASSIGLAGDPLRREQFF.

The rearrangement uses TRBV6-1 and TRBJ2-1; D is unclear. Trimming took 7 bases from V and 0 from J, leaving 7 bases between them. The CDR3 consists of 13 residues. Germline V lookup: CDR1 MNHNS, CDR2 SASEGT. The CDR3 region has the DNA TGTGCCAGCATCCCCTTCTCCTACAATGAGCAGTTCTTC. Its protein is CASIPFSYNEQFF.

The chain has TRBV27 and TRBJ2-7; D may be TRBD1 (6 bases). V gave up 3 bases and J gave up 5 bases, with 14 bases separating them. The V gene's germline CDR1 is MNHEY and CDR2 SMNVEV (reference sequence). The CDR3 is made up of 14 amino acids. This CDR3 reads CASSLPGATNEQYF. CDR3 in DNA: TGTGCCAGCAGTTTGCCAGGGGCGACTAACGAGCAGTACTTC.